This TCR beta chain was retrieved from a study of vaccination and CD4 T cells after COVID-19. As to treatment: roughly ten-day PBMC culture with coronavirus spike peptide pools or control peptides (ViraFEST assay). Sequenced with the Oncomine TCR Beta short-read assay was DNA taken from cultured CD4+ T cells. TCRdb re-called the PCR reads with MiXCR, one entry per CDR3 protein. The sample lists about 16,000 distinct CDR3 sequences, 40% to 60% seen once, with around 15% in the top ten. Of note for this clonotype: The antigen is not known.

This CDR3 has 15 amino acids. V lost 2 bases, J lost 2 bases, and 10 bases lay in between. CDR1 is MDHEN and CDR2 is SYDVKM in the germline V gene. The clonotype comes from a human donor who had recovered from COVID-19. The sequenced material came from CD4+ T cells from blood, cultured in vitro. The rearrangement links TRBV28 to TRBJ2-4, with a weak D call TRBD1 (5 bases). The CDR3 reads CASSLPAGSKNIQYF. The CDR3 DNA sequence: TGTGCCAGCAGTTTACCCGCAGGGTCCAAAAACATTCAGTACTTC.